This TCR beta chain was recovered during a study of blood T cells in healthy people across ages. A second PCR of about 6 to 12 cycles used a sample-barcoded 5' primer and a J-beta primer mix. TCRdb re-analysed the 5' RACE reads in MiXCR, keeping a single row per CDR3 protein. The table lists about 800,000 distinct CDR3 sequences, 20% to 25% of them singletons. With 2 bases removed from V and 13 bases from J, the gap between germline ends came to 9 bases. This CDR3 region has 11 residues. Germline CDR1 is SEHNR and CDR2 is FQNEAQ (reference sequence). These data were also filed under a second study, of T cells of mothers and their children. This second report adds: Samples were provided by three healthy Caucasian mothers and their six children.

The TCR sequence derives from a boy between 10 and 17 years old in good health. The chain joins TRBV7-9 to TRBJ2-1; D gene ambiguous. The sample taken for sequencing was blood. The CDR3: CASSLLSDQFF. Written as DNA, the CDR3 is TGTGCCAGCAGCTTATTGTCAGATCAGTTCTTC.